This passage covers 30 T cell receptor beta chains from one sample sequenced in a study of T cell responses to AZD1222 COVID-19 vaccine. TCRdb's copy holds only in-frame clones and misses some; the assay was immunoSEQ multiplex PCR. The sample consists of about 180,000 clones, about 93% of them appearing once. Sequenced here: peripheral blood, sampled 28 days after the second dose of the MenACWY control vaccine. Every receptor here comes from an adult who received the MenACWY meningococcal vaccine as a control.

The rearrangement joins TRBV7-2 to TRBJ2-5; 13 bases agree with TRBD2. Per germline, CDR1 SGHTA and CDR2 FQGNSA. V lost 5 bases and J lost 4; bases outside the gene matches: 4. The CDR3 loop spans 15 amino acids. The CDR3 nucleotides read TGTGCCAGCAGCCTGACTAGCGGGGGGAGAGAGACCCAGTACTTC. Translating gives CASSLTSGGRETQYF.

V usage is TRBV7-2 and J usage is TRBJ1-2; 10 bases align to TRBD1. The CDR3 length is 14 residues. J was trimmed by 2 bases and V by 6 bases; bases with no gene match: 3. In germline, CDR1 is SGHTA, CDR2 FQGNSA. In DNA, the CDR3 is TGTGCCAGCAGGGGACAGGGGACGAACTATGGCTACACCTTC. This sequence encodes CASRGQGTNYGYTF.

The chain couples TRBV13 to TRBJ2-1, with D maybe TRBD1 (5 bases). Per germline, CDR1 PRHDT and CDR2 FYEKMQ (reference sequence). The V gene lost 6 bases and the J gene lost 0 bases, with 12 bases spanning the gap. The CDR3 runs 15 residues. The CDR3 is CASSLQANSYNEQFF. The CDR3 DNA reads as TGTGCCAGCAGTCTACAGGCTAACTCCTACAATGAGCAGTTCTTC.

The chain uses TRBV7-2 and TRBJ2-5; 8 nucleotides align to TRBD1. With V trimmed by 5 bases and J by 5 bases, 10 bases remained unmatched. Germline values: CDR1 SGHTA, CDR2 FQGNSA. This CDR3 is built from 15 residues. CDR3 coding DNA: TGTGCCAGCAGCCGGACCCCGGACAGGGCGGAGACCCAGTACTTC. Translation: CASSRTPDRAETQYF.

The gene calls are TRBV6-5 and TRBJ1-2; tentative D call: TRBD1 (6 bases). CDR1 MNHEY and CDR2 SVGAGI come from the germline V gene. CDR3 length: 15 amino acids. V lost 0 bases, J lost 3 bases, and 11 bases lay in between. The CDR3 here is CASSYSRGADYGYTF. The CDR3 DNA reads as TGTGCCAGCAGTTACTCGAGGGGGGCCGACTATGGCTACACCTTC.

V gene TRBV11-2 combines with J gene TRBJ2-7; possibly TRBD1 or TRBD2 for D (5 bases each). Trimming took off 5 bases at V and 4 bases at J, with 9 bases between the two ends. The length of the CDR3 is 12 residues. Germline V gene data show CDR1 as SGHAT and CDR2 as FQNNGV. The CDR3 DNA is TGTGCCAGCAGCCGGGACGTTTACGAGCAGTACTTC. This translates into CASSRDVYEQYF.

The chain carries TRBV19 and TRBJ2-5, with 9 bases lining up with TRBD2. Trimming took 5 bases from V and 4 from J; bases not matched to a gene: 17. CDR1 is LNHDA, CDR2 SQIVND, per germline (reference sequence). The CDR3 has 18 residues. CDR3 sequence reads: CASSLRALAGNFRETQYF. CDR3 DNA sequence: TGTGCCAGTAGTCTCCGAGCCCTAGCGGGGAACTTTCGAGAGACCCAGTACTTC.

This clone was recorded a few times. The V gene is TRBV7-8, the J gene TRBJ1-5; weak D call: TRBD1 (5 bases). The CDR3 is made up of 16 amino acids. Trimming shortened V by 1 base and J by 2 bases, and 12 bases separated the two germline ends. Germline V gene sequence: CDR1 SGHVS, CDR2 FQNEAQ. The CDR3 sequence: CASSLGGSPGNQPQHF. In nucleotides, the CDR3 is TGTGCCAGCAGCTTAGGGGGGTCCCCTGGCAATCAGCCCCAGCATTTT.

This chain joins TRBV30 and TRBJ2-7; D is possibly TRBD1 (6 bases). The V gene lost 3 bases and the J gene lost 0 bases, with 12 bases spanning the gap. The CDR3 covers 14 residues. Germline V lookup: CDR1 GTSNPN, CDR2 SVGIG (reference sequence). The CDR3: CAWSGQLSSYEQYF. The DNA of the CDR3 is TGTGCCTGGAGCGGACAGTTGAGCTCCTACGAGCAGTACTTC.

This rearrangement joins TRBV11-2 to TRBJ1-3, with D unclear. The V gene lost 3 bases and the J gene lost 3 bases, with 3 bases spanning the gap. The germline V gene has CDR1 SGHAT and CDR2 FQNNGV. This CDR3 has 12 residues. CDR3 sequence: CASSFDGNTIYF. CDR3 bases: TGTGCCAGCAGCTTTGATGGAAACACCATATATTTT.

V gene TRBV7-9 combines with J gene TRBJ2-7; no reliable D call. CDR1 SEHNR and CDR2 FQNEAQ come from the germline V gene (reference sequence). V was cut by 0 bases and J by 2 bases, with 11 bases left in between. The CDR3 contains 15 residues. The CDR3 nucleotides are TGTGCCAGCAGCTTAGCTGGGCAGAAAACCTACGAGCAGTACTTC. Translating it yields CASSLAGQKTYEQYF.

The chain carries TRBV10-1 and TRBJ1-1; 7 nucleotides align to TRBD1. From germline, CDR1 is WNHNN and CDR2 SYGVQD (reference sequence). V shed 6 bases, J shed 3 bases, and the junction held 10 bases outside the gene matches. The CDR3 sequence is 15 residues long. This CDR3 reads CASRPNTGVHTEAFF. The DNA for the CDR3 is TGCGCCAGCAGGCCCAATACAGGGGTTCACACTGAAGCTTTCTTT.

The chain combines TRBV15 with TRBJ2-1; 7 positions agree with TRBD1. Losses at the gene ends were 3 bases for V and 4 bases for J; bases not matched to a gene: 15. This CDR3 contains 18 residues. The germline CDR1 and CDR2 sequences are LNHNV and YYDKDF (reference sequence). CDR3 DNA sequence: TGTGCCACCAGCAGTGAAGGGGGCGCCGGACCGGGTTACAATGAGCAGTTCTTC. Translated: CATSSEGGAGPGYNEQFF.

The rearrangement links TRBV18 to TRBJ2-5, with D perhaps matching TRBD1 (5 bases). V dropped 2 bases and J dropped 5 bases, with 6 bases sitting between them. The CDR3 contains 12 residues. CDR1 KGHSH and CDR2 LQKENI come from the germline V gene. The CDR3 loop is CASSPGAETQYF. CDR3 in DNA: TGTGCCAGCTCACCAGGGGCCGAGACCCAGTACTTC.

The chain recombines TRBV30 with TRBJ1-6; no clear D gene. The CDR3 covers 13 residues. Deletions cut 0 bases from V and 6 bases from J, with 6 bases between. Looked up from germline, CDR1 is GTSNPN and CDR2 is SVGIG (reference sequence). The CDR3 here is CAWSVRRNSPLHF. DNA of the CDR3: TGTGCCTGGAGTGTACGGCGTAATTCACCCCTCCACTTT.

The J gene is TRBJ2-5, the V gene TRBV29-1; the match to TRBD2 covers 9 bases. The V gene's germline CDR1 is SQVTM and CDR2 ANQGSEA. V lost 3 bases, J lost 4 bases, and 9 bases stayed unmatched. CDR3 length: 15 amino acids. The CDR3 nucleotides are TGCAGCGTTGATGTTCCGGGACTAGCATCAGAGACCCAGTACTTC. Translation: CSVDVPGLASETQYF.

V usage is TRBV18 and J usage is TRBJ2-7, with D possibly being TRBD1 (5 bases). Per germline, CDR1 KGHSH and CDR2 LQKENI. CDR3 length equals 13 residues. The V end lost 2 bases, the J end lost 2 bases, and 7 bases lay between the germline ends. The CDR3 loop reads CASSPTGPYEQYF. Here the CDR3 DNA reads TGTGCCAGCTCACCAACAGGTCCCTACGAGCAGTACTTC.

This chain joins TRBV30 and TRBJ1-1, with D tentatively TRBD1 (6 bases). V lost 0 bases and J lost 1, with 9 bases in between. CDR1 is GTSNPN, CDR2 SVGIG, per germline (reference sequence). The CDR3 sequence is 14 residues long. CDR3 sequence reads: CAWSVGTPNTEAFF. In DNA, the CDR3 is TGTGCCTGGAGTGTTGGGACACCGAACACTGAAGCTTTCTTT.

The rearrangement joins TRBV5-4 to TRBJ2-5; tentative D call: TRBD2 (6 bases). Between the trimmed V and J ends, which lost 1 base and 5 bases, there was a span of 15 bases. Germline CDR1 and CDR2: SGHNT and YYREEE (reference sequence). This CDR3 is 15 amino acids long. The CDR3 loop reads CASSLRITRGETQYF. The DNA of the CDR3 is TGTGCCAGCAGCTTGAGGATAACCCGGGGGGAGACCCAGTACTTC.

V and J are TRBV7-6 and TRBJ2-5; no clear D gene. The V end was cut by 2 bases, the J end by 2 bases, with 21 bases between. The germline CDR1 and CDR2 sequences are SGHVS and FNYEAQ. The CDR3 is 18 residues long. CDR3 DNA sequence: TGTGCCAGCAGCTTATATCAAACGGCGTGGCCCCCACAAGAGACCCAGTACTTC. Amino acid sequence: CASSLYQTAWPPQETQYF.

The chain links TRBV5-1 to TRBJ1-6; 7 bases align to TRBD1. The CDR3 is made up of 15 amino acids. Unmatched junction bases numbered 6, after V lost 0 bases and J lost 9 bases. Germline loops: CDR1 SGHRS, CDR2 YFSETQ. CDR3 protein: CASSLVGQDSSPLHF. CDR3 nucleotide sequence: TGCGCCAGCAGCTTGGTAGGACAGGACAGTTCACCCCTCCACTTT.

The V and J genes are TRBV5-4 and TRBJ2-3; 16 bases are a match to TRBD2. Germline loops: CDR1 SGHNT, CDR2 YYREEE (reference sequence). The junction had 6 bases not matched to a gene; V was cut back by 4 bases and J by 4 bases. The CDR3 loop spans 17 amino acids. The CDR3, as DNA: TGTGCCAGCAGCCGGGGACTAGCGGGGGGGCCAGCAGATACGCAGTATTTT. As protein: CASSRGLAGGPADTQYF.

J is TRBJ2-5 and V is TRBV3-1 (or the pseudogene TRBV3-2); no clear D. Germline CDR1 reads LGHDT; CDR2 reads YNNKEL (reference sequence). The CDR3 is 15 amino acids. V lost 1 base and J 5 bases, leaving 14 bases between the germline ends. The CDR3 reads CASSQANRLGETQYF. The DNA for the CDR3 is TGTGCCAGCAGCCAAGCGAACAGACTTGGGGAGACCCAGTACTTC.

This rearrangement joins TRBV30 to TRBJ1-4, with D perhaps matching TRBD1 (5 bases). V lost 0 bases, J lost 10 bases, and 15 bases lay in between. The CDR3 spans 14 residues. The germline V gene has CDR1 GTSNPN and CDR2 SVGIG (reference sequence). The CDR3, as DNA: TGTGCCTGGAGTGTAACAGGAAACCCTGGAAAACTGTTTTTT. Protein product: CAWSVTGNPGKLFF. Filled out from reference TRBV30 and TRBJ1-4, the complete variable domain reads SQTIHQWPATLVQPVGSPLSLECTVEGTSNPNLYWYRQAAGRGLQLLFYSVGIGQISSEVPQNLSASRPQDRQFILSSKKLLLSDSGFYLCAWSVTGNPGKLFFGSGTQLSVL.

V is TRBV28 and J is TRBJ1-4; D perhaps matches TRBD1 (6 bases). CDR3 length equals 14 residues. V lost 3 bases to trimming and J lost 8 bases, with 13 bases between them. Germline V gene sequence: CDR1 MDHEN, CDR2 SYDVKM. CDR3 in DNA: TGTGCCAGCAGTTTTGGTGGGGGCACGGAAAAACTGTTTTTT. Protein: CASSFGGGTEKLFF.

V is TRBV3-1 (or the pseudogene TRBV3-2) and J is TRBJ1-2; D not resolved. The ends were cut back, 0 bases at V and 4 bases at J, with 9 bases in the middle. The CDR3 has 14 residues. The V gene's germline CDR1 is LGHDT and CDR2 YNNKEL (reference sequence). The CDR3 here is CASSQDGSIYGYTF. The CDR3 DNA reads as TGTGCCAGCAGCCAAGACGGCAGTATCTATGGCTACACCTTC.

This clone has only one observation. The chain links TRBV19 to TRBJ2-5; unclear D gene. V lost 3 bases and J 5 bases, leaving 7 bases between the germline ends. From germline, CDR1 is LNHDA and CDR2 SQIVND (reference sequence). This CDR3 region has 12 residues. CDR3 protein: CASSMGSETQYF. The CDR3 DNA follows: TGTGCCAGTAGTATGGGCTCCGAGACCCAGTACTTC.

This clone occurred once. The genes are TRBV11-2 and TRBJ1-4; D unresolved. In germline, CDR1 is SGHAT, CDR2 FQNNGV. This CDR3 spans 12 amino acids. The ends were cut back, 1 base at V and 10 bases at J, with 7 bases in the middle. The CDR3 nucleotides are TGTGCCAGCAGCTTAGGGCGCAGAAAACTGTTTTTT. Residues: CASSLGRRKLFF.

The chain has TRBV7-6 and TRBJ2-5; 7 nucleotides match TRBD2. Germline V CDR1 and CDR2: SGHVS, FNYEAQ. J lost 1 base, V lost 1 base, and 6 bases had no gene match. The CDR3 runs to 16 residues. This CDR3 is CASSLGGTTIQETQYF. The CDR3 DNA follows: TGTGCCAGCAGCTTAGGGGGGACTACCATCCAAGAGACCCAGTACTTC. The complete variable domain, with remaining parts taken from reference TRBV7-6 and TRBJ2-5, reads GAGVSQSPRYKVTKRGQDVALRCDPISGHVSLYWYRQALGQGPEFLTYFNYEAQQDKSGLPNDRFSAERPEGSISTLTIQRTEQRDSAMYRCASSLGGTTIQETQYFGPGTRLLVL.

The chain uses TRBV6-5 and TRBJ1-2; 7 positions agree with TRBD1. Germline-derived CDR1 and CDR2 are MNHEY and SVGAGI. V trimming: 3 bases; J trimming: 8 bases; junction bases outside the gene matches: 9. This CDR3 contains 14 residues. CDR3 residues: CASSYTGTAFGYTF. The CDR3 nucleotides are TGTGCCAGCAGTTATACGGGGACAGCATTCGGCTACACCTTC.